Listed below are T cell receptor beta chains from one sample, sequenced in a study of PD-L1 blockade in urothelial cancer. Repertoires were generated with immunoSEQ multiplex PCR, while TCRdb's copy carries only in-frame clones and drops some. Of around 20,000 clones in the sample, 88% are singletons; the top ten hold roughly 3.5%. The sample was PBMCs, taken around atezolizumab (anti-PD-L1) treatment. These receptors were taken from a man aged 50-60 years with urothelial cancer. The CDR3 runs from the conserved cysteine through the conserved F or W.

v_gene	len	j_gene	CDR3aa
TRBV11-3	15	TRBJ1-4	CASSLQTGTNEKLFF
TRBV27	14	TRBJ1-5	CASTPGTGDQPQHF
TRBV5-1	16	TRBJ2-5	CASSSRTSGRGETQYF
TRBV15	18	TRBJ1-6	CATSRDSGGAFKGSPLHF
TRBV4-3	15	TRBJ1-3	CASSRQGEAGNTIYF
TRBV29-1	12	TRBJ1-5	CSVGVSDQPQHF
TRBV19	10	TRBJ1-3	CASGGNTIYF
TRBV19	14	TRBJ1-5	CATSGGKGNQPQHF
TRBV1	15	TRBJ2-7	CTSSRRPQGPYEQYF
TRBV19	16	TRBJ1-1	CASSTGTGGLNTEAFF
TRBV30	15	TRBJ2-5	CAWSVLAGNQETQYF
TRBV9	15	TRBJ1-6	CASSVSGRGDSPLHF
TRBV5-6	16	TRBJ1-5	CASSLTGVKQYQPQHF
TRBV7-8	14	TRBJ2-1	CASRGGQGANEQFF
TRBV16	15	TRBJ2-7	CASSQSSRAPYEQYF
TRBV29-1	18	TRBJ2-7	CSVTGTSGPRVNSYEQYF
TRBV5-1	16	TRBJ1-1	CASSLGLRGFDTEAFF
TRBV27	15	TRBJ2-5	CASSLSGQGKRPQYF
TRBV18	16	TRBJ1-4	CASSPLRGDRGEKLFF
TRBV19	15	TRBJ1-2	CASSNPGTGRYGYTF
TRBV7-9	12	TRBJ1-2	CASSLEHYGYTF
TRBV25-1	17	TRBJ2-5	CASSPRGLAGGWGTQYF
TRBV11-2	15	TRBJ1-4	CASSLEGGVNEKLFF
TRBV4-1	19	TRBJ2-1	CASSQILQRGPSGVNEQFF
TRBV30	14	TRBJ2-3	CAWSVTSSADTQYF
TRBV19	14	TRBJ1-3	CASSVTGDRNTIYF
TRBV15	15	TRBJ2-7	CATSRAQGPPYEQYF
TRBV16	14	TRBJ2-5	CASSQQGVQETQYF
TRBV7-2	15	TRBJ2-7	CASSLSQRGAYEQYF
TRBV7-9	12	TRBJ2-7	CASSPGTLEQYF
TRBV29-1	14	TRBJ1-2	CSVVEGNPNYGYTF
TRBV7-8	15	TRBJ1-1	CASSRKQGMGTEAFF
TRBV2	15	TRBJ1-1	CARDTGGLMNTEAFF
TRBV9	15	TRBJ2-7	CASSPRQGGSYEQYF
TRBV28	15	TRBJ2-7	CASSLKGVFSYEQYF
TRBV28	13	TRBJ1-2	CASSLPVDYGYTF
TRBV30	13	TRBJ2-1	CAWSVLRASQQFF
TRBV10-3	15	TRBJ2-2	CAISETRGATGELFF
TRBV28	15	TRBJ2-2	CASSLPPGQTGELFF
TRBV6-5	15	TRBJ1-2	CASSFATGFNYGYTF
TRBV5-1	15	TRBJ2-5	CASSLASGVQQTQYF
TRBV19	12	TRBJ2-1	CASSPSEYEQFF
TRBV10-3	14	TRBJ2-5	CAISDGQGAETQYF
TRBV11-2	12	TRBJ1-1	CASSLDRGEAFF
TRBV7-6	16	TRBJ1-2	CASSPYRGLTNYGYTF
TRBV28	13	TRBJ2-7	CASSFRRDYEQYF
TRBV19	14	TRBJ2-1	CASTPLAGINEQFF
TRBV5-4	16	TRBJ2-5	CASSLFPAGEAETQYF
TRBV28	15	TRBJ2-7	CASSPGGALSYEQYF
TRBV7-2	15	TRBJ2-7	CASSRSGGEGYEQYF
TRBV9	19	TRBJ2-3	CASSVRIAGGGGSTDTQYF
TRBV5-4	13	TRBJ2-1	CASSLGATQEQFF
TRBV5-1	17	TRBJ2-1	CASSLGTRTLSYNEQFF
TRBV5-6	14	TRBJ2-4	CASSLPGTKNIQYF
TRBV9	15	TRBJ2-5	CASTPLAEPRETQYF
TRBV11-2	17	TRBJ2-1	CASSWNPWRERVNEQFF
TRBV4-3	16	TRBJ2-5	CASSQDGRGPQETQYF
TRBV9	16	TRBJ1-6	CASSVRGGALDSPLHF